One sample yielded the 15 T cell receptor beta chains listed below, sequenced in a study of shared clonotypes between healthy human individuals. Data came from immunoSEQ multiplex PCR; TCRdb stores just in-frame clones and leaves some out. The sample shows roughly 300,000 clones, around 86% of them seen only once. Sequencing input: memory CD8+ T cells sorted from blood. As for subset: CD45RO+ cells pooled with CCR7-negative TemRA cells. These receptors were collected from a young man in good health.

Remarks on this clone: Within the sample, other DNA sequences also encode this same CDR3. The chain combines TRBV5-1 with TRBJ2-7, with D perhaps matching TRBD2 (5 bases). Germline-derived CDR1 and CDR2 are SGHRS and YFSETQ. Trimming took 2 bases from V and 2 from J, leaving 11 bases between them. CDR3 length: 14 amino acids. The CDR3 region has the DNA TGCGCCAGCAGCTTTGGCGGGTCTACCTACGAGCAGTACTTC. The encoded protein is CASSFGGSTYEQYF.

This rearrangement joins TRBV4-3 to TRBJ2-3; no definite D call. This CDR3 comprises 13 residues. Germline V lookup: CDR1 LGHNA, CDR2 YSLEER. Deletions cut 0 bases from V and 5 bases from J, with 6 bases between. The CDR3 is CASSQDWEDTQYF. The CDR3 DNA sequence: TGCGCCAGCAGCCAAGATTGGGAAGATACGCAGTATTTT.

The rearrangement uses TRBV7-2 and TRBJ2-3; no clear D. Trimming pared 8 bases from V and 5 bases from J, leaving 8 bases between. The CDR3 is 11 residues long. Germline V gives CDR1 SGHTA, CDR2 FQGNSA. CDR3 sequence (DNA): TGTGCCAGCGCCCTGGGAGATACGCAGTATTTT. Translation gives CASALGDTQYF.

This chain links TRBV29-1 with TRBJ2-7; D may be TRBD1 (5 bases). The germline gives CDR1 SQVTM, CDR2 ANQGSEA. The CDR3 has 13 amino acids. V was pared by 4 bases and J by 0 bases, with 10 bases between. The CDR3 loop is CSVGRDSSYEQYF. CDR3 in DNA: TGCAGCGTTGGCAGGGATAGCTCCTACGAGCAGTACTTC.

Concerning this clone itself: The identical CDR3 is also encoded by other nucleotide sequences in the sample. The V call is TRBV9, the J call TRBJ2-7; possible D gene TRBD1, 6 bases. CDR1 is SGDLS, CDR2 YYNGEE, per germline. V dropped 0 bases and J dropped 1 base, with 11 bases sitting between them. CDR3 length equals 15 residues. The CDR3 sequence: CASSVGQGLSYEQYF. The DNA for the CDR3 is TGTGCCAGCAGCGTAGGTCAGGGGCTTTCCTACGAGCAGTACTTC.

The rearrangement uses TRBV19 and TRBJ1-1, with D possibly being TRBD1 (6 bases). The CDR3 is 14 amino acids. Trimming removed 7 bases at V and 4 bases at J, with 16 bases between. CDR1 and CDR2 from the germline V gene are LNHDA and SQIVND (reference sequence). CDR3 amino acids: CASNNQGFSTEAFF. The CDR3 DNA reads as TGTGCCAGTAACAATCAGGGGTTCAGCACTGAAGCTTTCTTT. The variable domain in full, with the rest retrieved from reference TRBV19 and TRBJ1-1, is DGGITQSPKYLFRKEGQNVTLSCEQNLNHDAMYWYRQDPGQGLRLIYYSQIVNDFQKGDIAEGYSVSREKKESFPLTVTSAQKNPTAFYLCASNNQGFSTEAFFGQGTRLTVV.

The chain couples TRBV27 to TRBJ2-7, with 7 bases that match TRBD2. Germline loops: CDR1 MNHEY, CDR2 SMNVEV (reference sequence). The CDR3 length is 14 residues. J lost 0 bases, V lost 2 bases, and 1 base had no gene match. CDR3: CASSLERGSYEQYF. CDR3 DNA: TGTGCCAGCAGTTTAGAGCGGGGCTCCTACGAGCAGTACTTC.

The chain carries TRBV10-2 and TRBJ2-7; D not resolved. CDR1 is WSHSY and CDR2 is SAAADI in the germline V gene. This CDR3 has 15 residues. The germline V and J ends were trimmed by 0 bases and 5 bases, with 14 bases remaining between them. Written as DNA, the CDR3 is TGCGCCAGCAGTGAGTCGTGGACCACGGGCCACGAGCAGTACTTC. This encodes CASSESWTTGHEQYF.

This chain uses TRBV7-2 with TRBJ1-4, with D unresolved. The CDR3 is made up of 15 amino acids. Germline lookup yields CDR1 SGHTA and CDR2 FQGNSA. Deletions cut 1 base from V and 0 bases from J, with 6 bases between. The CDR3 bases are TGTGCCAGCAGCTTAGTTGGAGCAACTAATGAAAAACTGTTTTTT. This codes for CASSLVGATNEKLFF.

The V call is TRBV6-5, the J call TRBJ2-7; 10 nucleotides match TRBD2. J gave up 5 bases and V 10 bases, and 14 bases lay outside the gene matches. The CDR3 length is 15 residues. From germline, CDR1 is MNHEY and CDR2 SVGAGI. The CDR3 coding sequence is TGTGCCACCGTCCCACCAGCGGGAGGGCGGAACGAGCAGTACTTC. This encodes CATVPPAGGRNEQYF.

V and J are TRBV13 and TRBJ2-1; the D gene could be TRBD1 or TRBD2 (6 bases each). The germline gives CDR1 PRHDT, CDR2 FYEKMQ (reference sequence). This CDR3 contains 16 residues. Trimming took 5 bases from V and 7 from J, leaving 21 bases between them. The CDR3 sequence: CASSLGAGLARNEQFF. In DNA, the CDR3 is TGTGCCAGCAGCCTGGGGGCGGGGCTAGCGAGGAATGAGCAGTTCTTC. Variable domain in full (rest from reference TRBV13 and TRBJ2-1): AAGVIQSPRHLIKEKRETATLKCYPIPRHDTVYWYQQGPGQDPQFLISFYEKMQSDKGSIPDRFSAQQFSDYHSELNMSSLELGDSALYFCASSLGAGLARNEQFFGPGTRLTVL.

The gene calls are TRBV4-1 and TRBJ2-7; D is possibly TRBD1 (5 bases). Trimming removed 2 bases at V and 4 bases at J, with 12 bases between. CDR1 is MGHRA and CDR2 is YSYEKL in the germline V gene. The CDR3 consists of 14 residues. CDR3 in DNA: TGCGCCAGCAGCCAAAATACAGGAAGATACGAGCAGTACTTC. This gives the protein CASSQNTGRYEQYF.

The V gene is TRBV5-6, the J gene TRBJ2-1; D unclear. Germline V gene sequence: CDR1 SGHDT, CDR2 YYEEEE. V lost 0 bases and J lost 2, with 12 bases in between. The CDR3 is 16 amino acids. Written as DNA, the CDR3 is TGTGCCAGCAGCTTGGAATGGAGACTCACCTACAATGAGCAGTTCTTC. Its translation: CASSLEWRLTYNEQFF.

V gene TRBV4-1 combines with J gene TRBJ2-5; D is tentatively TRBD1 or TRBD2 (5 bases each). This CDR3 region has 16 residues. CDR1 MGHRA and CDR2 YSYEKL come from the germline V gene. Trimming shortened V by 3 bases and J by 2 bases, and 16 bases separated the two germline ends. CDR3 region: CASSHEGRAFQETQYF. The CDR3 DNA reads TGCGCCAGCAGCCACGAGGGCAGGGCATTTCAAGAGACCCAGTACTTC.

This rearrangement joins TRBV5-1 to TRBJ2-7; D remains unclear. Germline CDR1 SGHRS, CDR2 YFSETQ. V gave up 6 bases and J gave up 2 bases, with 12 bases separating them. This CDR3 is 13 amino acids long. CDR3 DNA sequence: TGCGCCAGCAAGGATTCCGGTACCTACGAGCAGTACTTC. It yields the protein CASKDSGTYEQYF.